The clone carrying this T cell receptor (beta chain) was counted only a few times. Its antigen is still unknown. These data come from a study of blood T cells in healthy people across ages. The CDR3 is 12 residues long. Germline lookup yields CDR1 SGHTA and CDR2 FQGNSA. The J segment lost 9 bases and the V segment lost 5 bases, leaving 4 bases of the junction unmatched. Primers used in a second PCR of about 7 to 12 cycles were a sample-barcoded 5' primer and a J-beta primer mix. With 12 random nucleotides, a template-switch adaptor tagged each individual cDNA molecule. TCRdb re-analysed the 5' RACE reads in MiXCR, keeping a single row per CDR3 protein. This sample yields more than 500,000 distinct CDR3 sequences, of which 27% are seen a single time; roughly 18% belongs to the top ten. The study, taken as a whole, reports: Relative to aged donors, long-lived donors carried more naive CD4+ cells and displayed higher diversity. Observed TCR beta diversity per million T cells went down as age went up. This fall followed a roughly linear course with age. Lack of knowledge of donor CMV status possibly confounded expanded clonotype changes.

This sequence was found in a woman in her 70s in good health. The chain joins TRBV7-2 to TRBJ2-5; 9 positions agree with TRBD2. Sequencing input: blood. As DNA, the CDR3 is TGTGCCAGCAGCCCCAGACTAGCGGCCCAGTACTTC. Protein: CASSPRLAAQYF.